This is a list of T cell receptor beta chains from one sample in a study of blood T cell repertoires in COVID-19. Only in-frame clones appear in the TCRdb table, and some are missing; sequencing was by immunoSEQ multiplex PCR. The sample records fewer than 250,000 clones, 88% being singletons. What was sequenced was peripheral blood. These TCRs come from a woman in her sixties or seventies with acute or convalescent COVID-19. Both conserved end residues are trimmed from each CDR3.

TRBV11-2	11	TRBJ2-3	ASSFLSGDTQY
TRBV6-5	11	TRBJ1-1	ASSYPSGTEAF
TRBV14	14	TRBJ2-2	ASSVRRGENTGELF
TRBV15	12	TRBJ2-4	ATSKGGDKNIQY
TRBV11-3	13	TRBJ1-1	ASSPGQGRDTEAF
TRBV2	14	TRBJ2-1	ASSERLLAGGMGQF
TRBV3-1/TRBV3-2	14	TRBJ2-2	ASSQIGGAITGELF
TRBV3-1/TRBV3-2	14	TRBJ2-5	ASSPLASGGQETQY
TRBV7-3	12	TRBJ2-7	ASSLGTGSYEQY
TRBV14	9	TRBJ2-7	ASSPGGRQY
TRBV19	13	TRBJ2-7	ASSLGTGGAYEQY
TRBV10-1	12	TRBJ2-3	ARQGLAGGDTQY
TRBV18	12	TRBJ2-2	ASSPGLNTGELF
TRBV25-1	12	TRBJ1-5	ASRPRTGGRPQH
TRBV27	14	TRBJ2-1	ASSYPTGTNYNEQF
TRBV30	12	TRBJ1-1	AWSVRVTDTEAF
TRBV3-1/TRBV3-2	12	TRBJ2-5	ASSLSGGGETQY
TRBV9	12	TRBJ1-2	ASSPLGGSDGYT
TRBV7-2	14	TRBJ1-1	ASSVPPFQGVAEAF
TRBV4-1	14	TRBJ2-5	ASSQAVREPGETQY